Given below is one T cell receptor beta chain in context. In the source study's methods: The authors estimated nucleated cell counts from reference gene primer amplification. Data came from immunoSEQ multiplex PCR; TCRdb stores just in-frame clones and leaves some out. The V and J calls and clone size are taken from that table; D and trimming were inferred from the DNA. The sample includes some 160,000 clones, more than 80% of them seen just once. This entry belongs to a study of blood T cell repertoires in COVID-19. On the study more broadly: From the United States, Italy and Spain came samples of acute and convalescent COVID-19.

Sequenced sample: peripheral blood. This receptor was taken from an older woman with active COVID-19.

CDR3 DNA sequence: TGTGCCAGCAGCCAAGGGGCGCTTAAGCGGGGATATAATGAGCAGTTCTTC. As protein: CASSQGALKRGYNEQFF. This chain joins TRBV3-1 (or the pseudogene TRBV3-2) and TRBJ2-1; TRBD2 agrees at 7 bases. Per germline, CDR1 LGHDT and CDR2 YNNKEL (reference sequence). The CDR3 extends over 17 amino acids. Trimming at V came to 1 base and at J to 7 bases, leaving 13 bases not matched to a gene.